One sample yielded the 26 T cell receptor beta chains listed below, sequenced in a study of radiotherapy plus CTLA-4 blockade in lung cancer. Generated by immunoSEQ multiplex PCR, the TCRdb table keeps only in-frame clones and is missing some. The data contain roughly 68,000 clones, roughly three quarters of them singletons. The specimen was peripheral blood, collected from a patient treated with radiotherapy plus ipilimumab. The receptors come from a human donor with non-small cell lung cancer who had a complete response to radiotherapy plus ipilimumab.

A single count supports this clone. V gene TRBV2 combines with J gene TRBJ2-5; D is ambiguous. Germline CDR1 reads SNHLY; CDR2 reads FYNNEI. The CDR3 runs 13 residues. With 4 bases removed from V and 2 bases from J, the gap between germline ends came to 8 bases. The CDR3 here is CASSGGPQETQYF. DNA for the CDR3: TGTGCCAGCAGTGGGGGTCCTCAAGAGACCCAGTACTTC.

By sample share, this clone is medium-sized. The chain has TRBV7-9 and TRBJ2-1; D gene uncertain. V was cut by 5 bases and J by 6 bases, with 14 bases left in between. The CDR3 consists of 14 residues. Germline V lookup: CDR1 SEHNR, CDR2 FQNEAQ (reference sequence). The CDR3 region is CASSPPIGLNEQFF. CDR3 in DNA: TGTGCCAGCAGCCCCCCTATCGGGCTCAATGAGCAGTTCTTC.

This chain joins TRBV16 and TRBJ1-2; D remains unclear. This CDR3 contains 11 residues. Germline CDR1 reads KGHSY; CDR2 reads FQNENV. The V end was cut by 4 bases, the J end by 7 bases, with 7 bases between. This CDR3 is CASSLLTGYTF. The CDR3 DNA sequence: TGTGCCAGCAGCCTTCTTACTGGCTACACCTTC.

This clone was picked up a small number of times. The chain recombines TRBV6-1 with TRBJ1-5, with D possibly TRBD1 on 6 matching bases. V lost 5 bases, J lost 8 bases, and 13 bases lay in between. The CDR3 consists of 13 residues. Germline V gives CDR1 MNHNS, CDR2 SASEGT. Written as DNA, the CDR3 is TGTGCCAGCAGTACACAGGGATCTGAGCCCCAGCATTTT. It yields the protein CASSTQGSEPQHF.

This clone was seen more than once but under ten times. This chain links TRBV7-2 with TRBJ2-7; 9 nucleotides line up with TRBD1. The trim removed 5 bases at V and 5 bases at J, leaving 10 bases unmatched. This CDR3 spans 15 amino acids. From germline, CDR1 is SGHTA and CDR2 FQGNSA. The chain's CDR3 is CASSDRDRVFHEQYF. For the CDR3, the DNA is TGTGCCAGCAGCGACCGGGACAGGGTCTTTCACGAGCAGTACTTC.

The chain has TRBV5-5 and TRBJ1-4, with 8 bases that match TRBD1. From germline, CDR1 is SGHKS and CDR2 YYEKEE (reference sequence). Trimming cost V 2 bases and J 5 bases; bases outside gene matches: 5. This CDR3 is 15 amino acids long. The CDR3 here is CASSFRDRQNEKLFF. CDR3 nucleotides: TGTGCCAGCAGCTTCCGGGACAGGCAAAATGAAAAACTGTTTTTT.

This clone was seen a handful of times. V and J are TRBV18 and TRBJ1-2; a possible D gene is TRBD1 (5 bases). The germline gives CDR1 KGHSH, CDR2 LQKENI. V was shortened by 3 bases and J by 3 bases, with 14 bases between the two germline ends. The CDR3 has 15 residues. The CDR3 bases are TGTGCCAGCTCACCTACTACGGGGCCCGACTATGGCTACACCTTC. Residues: CASSPTTGPDYGYTF.

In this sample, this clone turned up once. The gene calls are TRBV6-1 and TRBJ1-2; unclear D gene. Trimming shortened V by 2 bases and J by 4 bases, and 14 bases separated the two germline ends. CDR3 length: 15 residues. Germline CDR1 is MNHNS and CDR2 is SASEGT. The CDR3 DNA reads TGTGCCAGCAGTGAAACTCTCAGGACTGTCTATGGCTACACCTTC. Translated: CASSETLRTVYGYTF.

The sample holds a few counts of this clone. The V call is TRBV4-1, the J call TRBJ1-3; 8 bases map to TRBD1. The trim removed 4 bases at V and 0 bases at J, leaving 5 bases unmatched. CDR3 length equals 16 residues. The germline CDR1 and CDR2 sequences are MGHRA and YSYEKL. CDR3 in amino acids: CASSPDRGDSGNTIYF. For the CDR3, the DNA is TGCGCCAGCAGCCCTGACAGGGGCGACTCTGGAAACACCATATATTTT.

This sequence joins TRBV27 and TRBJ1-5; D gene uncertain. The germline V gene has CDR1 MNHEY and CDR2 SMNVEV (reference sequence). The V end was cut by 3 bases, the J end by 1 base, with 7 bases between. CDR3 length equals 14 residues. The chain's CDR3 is CASSFQDSNQPQHF. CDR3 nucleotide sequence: TGTGCCAGCAGTTTTCAGGACAGCAATCAGCCCCAGCATTTT.

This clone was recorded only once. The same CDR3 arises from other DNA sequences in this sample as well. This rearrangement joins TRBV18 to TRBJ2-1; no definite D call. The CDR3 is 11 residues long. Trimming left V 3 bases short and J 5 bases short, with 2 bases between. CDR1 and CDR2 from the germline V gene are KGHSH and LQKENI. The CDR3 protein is CASSPNNEQFF. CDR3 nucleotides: TGTGCCAGCTCACCGAACAATGAGCAGTTCTTC.

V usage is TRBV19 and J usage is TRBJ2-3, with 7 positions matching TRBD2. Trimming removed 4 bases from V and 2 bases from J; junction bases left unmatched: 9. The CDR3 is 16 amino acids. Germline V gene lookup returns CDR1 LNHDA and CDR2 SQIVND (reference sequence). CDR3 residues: CASSSTGGRLTDTQYF. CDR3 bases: TGTGCCAGTAGTAGCACCGGGGGGAGGCTCACAGATACGCAGTATTTT.

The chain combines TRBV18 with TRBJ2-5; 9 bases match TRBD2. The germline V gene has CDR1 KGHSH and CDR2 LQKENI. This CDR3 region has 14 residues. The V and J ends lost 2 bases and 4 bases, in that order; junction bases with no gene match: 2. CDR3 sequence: CASSPETSGETQYF. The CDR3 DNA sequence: TGTGCCAGCTCACCAGAGACTAGCGGAGAGACCCAGTACTTC.

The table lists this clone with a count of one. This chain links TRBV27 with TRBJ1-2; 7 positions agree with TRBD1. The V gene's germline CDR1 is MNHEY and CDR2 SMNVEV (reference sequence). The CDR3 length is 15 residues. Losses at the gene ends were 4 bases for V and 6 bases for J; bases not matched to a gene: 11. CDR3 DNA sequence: TGTGCCAGCAGTTCACTTGGGGCAGGGGGGGATGGCTACACCTTC. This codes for CASSSLGAGGDGYTF.

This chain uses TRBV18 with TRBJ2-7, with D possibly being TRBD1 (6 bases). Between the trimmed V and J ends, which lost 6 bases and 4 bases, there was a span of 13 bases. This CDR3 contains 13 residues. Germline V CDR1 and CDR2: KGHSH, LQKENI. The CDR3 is CASSPRGQYEQYF. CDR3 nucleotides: TGTGCCAGCTCCCCCAGAGGACAGTACGAGCAGTACTTC.

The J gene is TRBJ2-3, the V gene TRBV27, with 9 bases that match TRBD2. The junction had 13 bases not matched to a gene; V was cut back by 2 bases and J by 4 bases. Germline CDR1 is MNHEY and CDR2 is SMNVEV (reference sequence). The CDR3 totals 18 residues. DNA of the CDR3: TGTGCCAGCAGTTTAAGGTTCCGGGCTAGCGGGAAATCAGATACGCAGTATTTT. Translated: CASSLRFRASGKSDTQYF.

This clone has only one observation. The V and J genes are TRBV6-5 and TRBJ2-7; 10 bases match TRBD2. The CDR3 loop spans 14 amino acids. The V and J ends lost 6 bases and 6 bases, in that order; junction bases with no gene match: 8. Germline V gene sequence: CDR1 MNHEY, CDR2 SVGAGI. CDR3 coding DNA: TGTGCCAGCAGGCAACTAGCGGGAAAATTCGAGCAGTACGTC. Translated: CASRQLAGKFEQYV.

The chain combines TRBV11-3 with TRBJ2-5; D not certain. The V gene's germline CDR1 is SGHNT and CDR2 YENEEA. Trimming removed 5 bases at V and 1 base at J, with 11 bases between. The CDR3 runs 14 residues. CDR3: CASSPSVVQETQYF. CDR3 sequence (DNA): TGTGCCAGCAGCCCCAGCGTAGTCCAAGAGACCCAGTACTTC.

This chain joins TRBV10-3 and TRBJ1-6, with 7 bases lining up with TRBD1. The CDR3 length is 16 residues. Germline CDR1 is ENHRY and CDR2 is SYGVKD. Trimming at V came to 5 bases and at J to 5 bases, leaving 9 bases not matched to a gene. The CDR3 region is CAISSGRGIDNSPLHF. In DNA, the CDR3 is TGTGCCATCAGTTCAGGCAGGGGGATCGATAATTCACCCCTCCACTTT.

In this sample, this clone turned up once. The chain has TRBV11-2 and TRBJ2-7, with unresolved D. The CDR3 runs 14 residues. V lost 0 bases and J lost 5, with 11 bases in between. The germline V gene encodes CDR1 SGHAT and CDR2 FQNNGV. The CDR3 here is CASSLDLRPHEQYV. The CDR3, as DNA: TGTGCCAGCAGCTTAGATCTTCGGCCCCACGAGCAGTACGTC.

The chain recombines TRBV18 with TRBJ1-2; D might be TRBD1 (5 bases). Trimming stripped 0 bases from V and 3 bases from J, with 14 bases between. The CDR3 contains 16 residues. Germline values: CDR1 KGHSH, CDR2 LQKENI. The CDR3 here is CASSPPGGLRDYGYTF. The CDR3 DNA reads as TGTGCCAGCTCACCACCTGGGGGTCTTCGGGACTATGGCTACACCTTC.

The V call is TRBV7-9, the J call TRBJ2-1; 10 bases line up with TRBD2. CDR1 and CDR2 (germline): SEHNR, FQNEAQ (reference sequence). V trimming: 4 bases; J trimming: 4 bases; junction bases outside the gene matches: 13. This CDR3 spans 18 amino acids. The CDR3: CASSSIAGGPLLYNEQFF. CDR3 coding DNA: TGTGCCAGCAGCTCCATAGCGGGGGGTCCTCTACTATACAATGAGCAGTTCTTC.

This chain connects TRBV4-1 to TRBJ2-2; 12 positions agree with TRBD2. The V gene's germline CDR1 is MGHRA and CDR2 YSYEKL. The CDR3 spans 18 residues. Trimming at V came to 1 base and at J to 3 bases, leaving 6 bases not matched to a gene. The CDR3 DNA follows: TGCGCCAGCAGCCAAGGACTAGCGGGAGCCGTGGACACCGGGGAGCTGTTTTTT. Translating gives CASSQGLAGAVDTGELFF.

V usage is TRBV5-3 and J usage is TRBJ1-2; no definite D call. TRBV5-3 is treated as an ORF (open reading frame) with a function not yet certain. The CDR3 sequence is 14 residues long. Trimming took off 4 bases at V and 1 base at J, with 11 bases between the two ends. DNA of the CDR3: TGTGCCAGAAGCCTAGACTTTCGTAACTATGGCTACACCTTC. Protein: CARSLDFRNYGYTF.

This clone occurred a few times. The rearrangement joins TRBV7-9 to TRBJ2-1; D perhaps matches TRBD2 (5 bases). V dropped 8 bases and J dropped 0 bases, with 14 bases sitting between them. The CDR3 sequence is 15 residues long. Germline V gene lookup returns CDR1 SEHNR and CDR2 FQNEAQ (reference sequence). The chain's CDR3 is CASGSDLSSYNEQFF. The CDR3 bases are TGTGCCAGCGGGAGCGATCTCAGCTCCTACAATGAGCAGTTCTTC.

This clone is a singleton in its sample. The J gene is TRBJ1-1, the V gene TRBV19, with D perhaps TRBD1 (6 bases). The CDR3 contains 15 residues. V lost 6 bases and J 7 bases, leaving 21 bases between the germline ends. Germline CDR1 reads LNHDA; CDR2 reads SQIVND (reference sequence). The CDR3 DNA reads TGTGCCAGTAGACTCAAATCGACAGGCCAACTTGAAGCTTTCTTT. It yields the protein CASRLKSTGQLEAFF.